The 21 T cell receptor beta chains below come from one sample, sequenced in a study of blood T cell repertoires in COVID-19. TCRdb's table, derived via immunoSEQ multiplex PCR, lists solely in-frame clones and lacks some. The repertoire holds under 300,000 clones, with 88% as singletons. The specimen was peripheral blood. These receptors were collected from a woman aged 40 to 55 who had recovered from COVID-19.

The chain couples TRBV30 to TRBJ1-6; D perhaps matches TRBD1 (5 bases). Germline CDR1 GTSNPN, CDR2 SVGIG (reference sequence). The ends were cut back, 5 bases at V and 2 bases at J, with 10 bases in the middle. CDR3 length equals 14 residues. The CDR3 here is CAWRIGAYNSPLHF. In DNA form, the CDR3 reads TGTGCCTGGCGGATAGGGGCCTATAATTCACCCCTCCACTTT.

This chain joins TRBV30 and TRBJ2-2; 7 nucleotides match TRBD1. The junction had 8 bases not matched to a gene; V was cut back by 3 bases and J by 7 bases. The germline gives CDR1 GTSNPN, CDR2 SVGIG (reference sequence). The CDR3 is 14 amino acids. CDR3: CAWRTGLGGGELFF. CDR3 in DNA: TGTGCCTGGAGGACAGGGTTAGGAGGCGGGGAGCTGTTTTTT.

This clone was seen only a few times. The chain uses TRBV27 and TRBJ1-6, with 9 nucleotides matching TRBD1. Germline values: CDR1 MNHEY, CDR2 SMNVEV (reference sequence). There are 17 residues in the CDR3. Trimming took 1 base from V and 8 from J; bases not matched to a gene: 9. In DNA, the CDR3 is TGTGCCAGCAGTTTATGGTACAGGGGGCCCTTGGATTCACCCCTCCACTTT. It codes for CASSLWYRGPLDSPLHF.

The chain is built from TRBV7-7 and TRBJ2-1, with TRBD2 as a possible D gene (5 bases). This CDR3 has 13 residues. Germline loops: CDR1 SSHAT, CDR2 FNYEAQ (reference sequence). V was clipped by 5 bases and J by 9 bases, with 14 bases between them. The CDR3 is CASSPTEVGEQFF. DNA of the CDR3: TGTGCCAGCAGCCCCACGGAGGTTGGTGAGCAGTTCTTC. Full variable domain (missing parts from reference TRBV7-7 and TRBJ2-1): GAGVSQSPRYKVTKRGQDVTLRCDPISSHATLYWYQQALGQGPEFLTYFNYEAQPDKSGLPSDRFSAERPEGSISTLTIQRTEQRDSAMYRCASSPTEVGEQFFGPGTRLTVL.

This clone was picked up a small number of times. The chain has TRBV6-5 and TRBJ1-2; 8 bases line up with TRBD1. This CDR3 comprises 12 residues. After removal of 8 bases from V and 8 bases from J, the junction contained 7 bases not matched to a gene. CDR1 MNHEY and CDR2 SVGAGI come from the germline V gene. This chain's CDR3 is CASAQGAGGYTF. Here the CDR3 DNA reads TGTGCCAGCGCCCAGGGGGCGGGGGGCTACACCTTC.

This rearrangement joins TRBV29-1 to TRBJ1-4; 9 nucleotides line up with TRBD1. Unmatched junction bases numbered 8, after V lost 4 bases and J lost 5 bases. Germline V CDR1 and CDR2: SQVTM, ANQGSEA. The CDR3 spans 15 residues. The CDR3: CSVVFQGQGNEKLFF. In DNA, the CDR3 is TGCAGCGTTGTGTTTCAGGGACAGGGCAATGAAAAACTGTTTTTT.

CDR3 region: CASSAGLAGPYEQYV. The CDR3 bases are TGTGCCAGCAGCGCGGGACTAGCGGGACCCTACGAGCAGTACGTC. This chain uses TRBV6-5 with TRBJ2-7; 13 nucleotides match TRBD2. This CDR3 is 15 amino acids long. Germline assignment: CDR1 MNHEY and CDR2 SVGAGI. V lost 6 bases to trimming and J lost 2 bases; unmatched junction nucleotides: 4.

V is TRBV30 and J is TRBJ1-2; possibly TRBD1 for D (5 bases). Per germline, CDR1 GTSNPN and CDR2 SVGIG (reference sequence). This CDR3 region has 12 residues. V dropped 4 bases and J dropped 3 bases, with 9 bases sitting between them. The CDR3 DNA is TGTGCCTGGACAGGGTCCTACTATGGCTACACCTTC. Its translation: CAWTGSYYGYTF.

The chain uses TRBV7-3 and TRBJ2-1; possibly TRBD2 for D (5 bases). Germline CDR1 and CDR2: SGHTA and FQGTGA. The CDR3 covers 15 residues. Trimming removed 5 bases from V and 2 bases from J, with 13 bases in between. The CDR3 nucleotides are TGTGCCAGCAGCGGACGAGGGAGTACCTACAATGAGCAGTTCTTC. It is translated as CASSGRGSTYNEQFF.

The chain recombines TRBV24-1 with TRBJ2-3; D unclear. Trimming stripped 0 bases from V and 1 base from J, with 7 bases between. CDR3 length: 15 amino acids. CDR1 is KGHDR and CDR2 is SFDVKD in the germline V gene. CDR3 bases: TGTGCCACCAGTGATTTGATAGGAGGCACAGATACGCAGTATTTT. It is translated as CATSDLIGGTDTQYF.

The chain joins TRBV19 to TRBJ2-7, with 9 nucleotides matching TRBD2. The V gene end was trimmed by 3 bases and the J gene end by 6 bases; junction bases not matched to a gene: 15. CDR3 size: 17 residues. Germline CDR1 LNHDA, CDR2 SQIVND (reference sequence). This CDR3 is CASSISGRGGAGGEQYV. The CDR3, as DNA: TGTGCCAGTAGTATTTCGGGGCGGGGGGGGGCCGGGGGCGAGCAGTACGTC.

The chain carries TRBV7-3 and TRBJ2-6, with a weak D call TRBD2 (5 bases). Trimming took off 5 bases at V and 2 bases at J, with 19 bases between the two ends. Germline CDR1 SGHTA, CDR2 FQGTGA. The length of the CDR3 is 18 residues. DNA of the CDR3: TGTGCCAGCAGCCCAACTAGGCGGGCCCTCACTGGGGCCAACGTCCTGACTTTC. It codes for CASSPTRRALTGANVLTF.

CDR3 loop: CAWRDRARTDTQYF. The CDR3 bases are TGTGCCTGGAGGGACAGGGCGCGCACAGATACGCAGTATTTT. The chain uses TRBV30 and TRBJ2-3; TRBD1 agrees at 8 bases. Germline V gene lookup returns CDR1 GTSNPN and CDR2 SVGIG (reference sequence). The CDR3 contains 14 residues. The V gene end was trimmed by 3 bases and the J gene end by 1 base; junction bases not matched to a gene: 3.

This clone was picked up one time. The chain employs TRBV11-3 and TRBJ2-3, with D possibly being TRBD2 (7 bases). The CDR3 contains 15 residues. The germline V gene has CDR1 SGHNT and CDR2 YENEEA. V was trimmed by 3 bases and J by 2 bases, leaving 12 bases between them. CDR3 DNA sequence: TGTGCCAGCAGCTTGGGGGGGCGCCCCACAGATACGCAGTATTTT. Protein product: CASSLGGRPTDTQYF.

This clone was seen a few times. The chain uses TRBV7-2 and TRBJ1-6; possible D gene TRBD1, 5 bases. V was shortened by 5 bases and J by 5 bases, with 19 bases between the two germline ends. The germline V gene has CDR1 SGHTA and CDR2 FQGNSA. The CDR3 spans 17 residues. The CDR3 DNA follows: TGTGCCAGCAGCATTACCCCCACGGGGGTCGATAATTCACCCCTCCACTTT. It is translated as CASSITPTGVDNSPLHF. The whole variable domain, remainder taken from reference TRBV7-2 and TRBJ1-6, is GAGVSQSPSNKVTEKGKDVELRCDPISGHTALYWYRQSLGQGLEFLIYFQGNSAPDKSGLPSDRFSAERTGGSVSTLTIQRTQQEDSAVYLCASSITPTGVDNSPLHFGNGTRLTVT.

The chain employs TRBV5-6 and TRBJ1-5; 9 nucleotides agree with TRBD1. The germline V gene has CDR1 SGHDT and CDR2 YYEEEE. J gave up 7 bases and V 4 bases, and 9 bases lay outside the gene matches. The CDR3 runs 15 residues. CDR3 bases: TGTGCCAGCAGCCGGACAGGGGCGGGGGGACAGCCCCAGCATTTT. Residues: CASSRTGAGGQPQHF.

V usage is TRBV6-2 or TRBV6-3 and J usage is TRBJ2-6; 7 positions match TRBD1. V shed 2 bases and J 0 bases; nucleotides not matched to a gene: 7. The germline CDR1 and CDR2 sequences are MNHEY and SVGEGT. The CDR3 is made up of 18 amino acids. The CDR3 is CASSYDGQESSGANVLTF. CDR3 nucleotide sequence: TGTGCCAGCAGTTACGACGGACAGGAAAGCTCTGGGGCCAACGTCCTGACTTTC.

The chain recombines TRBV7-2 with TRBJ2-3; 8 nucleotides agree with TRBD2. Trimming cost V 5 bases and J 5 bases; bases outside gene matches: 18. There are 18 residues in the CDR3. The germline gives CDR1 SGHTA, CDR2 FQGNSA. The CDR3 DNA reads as TGTGCCAGCAGCCACACAACGGGAGGGCCCCCGTTTATAGATACGCAGTATTTT. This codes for CASSHTTGGPPFIDTQYF.

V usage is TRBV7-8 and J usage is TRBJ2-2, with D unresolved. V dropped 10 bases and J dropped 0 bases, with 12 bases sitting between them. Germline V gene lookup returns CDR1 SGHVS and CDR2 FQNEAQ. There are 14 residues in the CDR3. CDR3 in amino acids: CATIAVTNTGELFF. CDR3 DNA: TGTGCCACCATAGCCGTAACGAACACCGGGGAGCTGTTTTTT.

The CDR3: CASSQVGGQGANVLTF. The CDR3 DNA follows: TGCGCCAGCAGCCAAGTGGGTGGACAGGGTGCCAACGTCCTGACTTTC. V gene TRBV4-1 combines with J gene TRBJ2-6; 8 bases align to TRBD1. Unmatched junction bases numbered 6, after V lost 1 base and J lost 7 bases. Germline V lookup: CDR1 MGHRA, CDR2 YSYEKL. This CDR3 has 16 residues.

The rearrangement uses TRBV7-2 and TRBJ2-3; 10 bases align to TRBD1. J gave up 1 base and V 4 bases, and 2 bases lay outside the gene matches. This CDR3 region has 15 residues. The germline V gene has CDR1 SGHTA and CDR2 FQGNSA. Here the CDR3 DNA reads TGTGCCAGCAGCTCCGGGACAGGGGGCACAGATACGCAGTATTTT. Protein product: CASSSGTGGTDTQYF. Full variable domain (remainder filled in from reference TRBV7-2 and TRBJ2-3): GAGVSQSPSNKVTEKGKDVELRCDPISGHTALYWYRQSLGQGLEFLIYFQGNSAPDKSGLPSDRFSAERTGGSVSTLTIQRTQQEDSAVYLCASSSGTGGTDTQYFGPGTRLTVL.